What follows are 6 T cell receptor beta chains derived from one specimen sequenced in a study of shared T cell receptors in the human thymus. Measured with immunoSEQ multiplex PCR; TCRdb has only the in-frame clones, and not every one. The data contain about 540,000 clones, around 78% of them singletons. The data also belong to a second study, concerning human thymus T cells.

Sequencing used thymocytes. Receptor source: a boy under three years old with a congenital heart defect.

As concerns this clone: The germline gene is not matched at one end of the junction; a read error may be the cause. The chain is built from TRBV11-2 and TRBJ2-7, with 8 nucleotides matching TRBD2. Germline CDR1 and CDR2: SGHAT and FQNNGV. This CDR3 contains 17 residues. This CDR3 reads CASRLEGTGTRLYEQYF. As DNA, the CDR3 is TGTGCCAGCAGGTTAGAAGGAACCGGGACTAGACTCTACGAGCAGTACTTC.

The chain is built from TRBV28 and TRBJ2-7; D uncertain. This CDR3 contains 14 residues. CDR1 MDHEN and CDR2 SYDVKM come from the germline V gene. Trimming shortened V by 4 bases and J by 1 base, and 11 bases separated the two germline ends. This CDR3 is CASSSQTDSYEQYF. The CDR3 DNA follows: TGTGCCAGCAGTTCCCAAACAGATTCCTACGAGCAGTACTTC. The whole variable domain, filled in from reference TRBV28 and TRBJ2-7, reads DVKVTQSSRYLVKRTGEKVFLECVQDMDHENMFWYRQDPGLGLRLIYFSYDVKMKEKGDIPEGYSVSREKKERFSLILESASTNQTSMYLCASSSQTDSYEQYFGPGTRLTVT.

The chain carries TRBV4-3 and TRBJ2-1; possibly TRBD2 for D (5 bases). The CDR3 is 14 residues long. From germline, CDR1 is LGHNA and CDR2 YSLEER. Trimming took off 4 bases at V and 6 bases at J, with 13 bases between the two ends. The CDR3 loop reads CASSLEGLGNEQFF. For the CDR3, the DNA is TGCGCCAGCAGCCTCGAGGGCCTGGGCAATGAGCAGTTCTTC.

This clone was recorded a few times. This rearrangement joins TRBV4-2 to TRBJ2-1, with 14 bases identical to TRBD2. Germline V gene sequence: CDR1 LGHNA, CDR2 YNFKEQ. V shed 2 bases and J 0 bases; nucleotides not matched to a gene: 9. This CDR3 has 20 amino acids. The CDR3 sequence: CASSQTPGLAGESSYNEQFF. The CDR3, as DNA: TGTGCCAGCAGCCAAACACCGGGACTAGCGGGAGAGAGCTCCTACAATGAGCAGTTCTTC.

This chain uses TRBV6-6 with TRBJ2-4; 7 bases map to TRBD2. The CDR3 length is 16 residues. Germline trimming cut 7 bases from V and 6 bases from J; bases unmatched to any gene: 15. Germline values: CDR1 MNHNY, CDR2 SVGAGI (reference sequence). The CDR3 region is CASTPYGGSAGNIQYF. For the CDR3, the DNA is TGTGCCAGCACCCCCTATGGCGGGAGTGCCGGAAACATTCAGTACTTC.

This clone was seen a single time. V and J are TRBV27 and TRBJ2-2; D might be TRBD2 (5 bases). Trimming took 4 bases from V and 3 from J, leaving 18 bases between them. CDR3 length: 17 residues. Germline CDR1 is MNHEY and CDR2 is SMNVEV (reference sequence). This CDR3 is CASSSPGLGRDTGELFF. For the CDR3, the DNA is TGTGCCAGCAGTTCCCCCGGACTCGGGCGGGACACCGGGGAGCTGTTTTTT.